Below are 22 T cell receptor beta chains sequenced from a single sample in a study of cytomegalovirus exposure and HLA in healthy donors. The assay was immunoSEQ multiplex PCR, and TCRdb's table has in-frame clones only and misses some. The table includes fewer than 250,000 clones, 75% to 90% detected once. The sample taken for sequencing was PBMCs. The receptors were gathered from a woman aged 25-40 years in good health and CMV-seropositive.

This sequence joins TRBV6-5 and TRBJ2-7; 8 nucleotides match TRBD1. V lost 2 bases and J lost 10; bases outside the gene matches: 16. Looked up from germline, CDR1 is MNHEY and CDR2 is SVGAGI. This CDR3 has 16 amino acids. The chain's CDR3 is CASSYGLGTGLSLQYF. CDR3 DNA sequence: TGTGCCAGCAGTTACGGTTTGGGGACAGGACTCTCTCTTCAGTACTTC.

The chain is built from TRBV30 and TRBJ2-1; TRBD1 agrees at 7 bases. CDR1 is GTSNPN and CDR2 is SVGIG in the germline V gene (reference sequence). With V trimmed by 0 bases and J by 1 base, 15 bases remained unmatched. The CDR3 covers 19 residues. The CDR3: CAWSVQGQILYLSYNEQFF. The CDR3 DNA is TGTGCCTGGAGTGTACAGGGACAGATACTTTACCTATCCTACAATGAGCAGTTCTTC.

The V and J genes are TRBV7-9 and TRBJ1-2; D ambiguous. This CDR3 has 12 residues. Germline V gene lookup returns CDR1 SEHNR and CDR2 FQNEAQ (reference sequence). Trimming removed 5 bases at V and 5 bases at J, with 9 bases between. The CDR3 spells CASSMGIYGYTF. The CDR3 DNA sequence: TGTGCCAGCAGCATGGGCATTTATGGCTACACCTTC.

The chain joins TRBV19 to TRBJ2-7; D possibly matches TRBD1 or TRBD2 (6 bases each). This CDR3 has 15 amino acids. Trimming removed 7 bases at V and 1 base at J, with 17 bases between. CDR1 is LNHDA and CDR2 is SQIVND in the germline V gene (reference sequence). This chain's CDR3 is CASKARGLGSYEQYF. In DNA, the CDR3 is TGTGCCAGTAAGGCCCGGGGGCTTGGGTCCTACGAGCAGTACTTC.

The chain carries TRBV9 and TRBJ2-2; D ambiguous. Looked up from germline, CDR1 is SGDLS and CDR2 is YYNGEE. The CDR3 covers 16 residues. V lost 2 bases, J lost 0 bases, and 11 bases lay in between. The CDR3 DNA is TGTGCCAGCAGCGTCTCTGGAAACACGAACACCGGGGAGCTGTTTTTT. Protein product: CASSVSGNTNTGELFF.

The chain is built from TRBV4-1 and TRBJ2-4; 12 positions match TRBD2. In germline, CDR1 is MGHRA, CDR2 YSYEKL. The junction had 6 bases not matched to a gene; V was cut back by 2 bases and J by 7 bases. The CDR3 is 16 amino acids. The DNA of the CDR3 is TGCGCCAGCAGCCAACTAGCGGGAGGGGGATTGAACATTCAGTACTTC. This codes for CASSQLAGGGLNIQYF.

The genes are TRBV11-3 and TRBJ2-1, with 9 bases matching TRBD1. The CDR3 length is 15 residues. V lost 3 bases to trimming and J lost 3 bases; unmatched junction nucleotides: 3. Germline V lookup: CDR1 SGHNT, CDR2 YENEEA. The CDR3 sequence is CASSLLTGGYNEQFF. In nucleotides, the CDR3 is TGTGCCAGCAGCTTGCTGACAGGGGGCTACAATGAGCAGTTCTTC.

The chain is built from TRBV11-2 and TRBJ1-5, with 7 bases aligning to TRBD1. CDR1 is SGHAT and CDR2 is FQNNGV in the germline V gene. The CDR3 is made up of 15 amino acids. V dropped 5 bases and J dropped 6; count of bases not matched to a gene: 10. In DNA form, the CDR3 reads TGTGCCAGCAGCCTGCACAGGGGAGGTGGTCAGCCCCAGCATTTT. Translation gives CASSLHRGGGQPQHF.

The CDR3 DNA reads TGTGCCAGCAGCCAGACTAGCGGATCCTACGAGCAGTACTTC. This sequence encodes CASSQTSGSYEQYF. V is TRBV2 and J is TRBJ2-7; 9 bases are a match to TRBD2. This CDR3 region has 14 residues. J lost 1 base, V lost 6 bases, and 4 bases had no gene match. Germline CDR1 and CDR2: SNHLY and FYNNEI.

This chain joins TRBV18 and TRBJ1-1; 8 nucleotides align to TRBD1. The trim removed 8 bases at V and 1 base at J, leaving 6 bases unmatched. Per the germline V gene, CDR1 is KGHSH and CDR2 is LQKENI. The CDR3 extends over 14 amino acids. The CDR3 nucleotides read TGTGCCAGCACAAGTACAGGGGGGAACACTGAAGCTTTCTTT. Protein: CASTSTGGNTEAFF.

The CDR3 spells CATSRGGGGYGYTF. The CDR3 nucleotides read TGTGCCACCAGCAGAGGGGGAGGGGGCTATGGCTACACCTTC. The V call is TRBV15, the J call TRBJ1-2, with D possibly being TRBD1 (6 bases). Germline assignment: CDR1 LNHNV and CDR2 YYDKDF (reference sequence). CDR3 length: 14 amino acids. Trimming stripped 1 base from V and 4 bases from J, with 10 bases between.

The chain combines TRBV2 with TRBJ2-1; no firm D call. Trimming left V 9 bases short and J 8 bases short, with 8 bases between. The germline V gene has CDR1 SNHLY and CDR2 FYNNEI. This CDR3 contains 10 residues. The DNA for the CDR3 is TGTGCCAGTACTACGGATGAGCAGTTCTTC. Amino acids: CASTTDEQFF.

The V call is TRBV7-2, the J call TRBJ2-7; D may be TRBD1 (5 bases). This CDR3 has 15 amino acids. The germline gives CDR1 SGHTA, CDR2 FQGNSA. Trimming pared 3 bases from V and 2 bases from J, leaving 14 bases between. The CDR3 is CASSFVVQGTYEQYF. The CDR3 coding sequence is TGTGCCAGCAGCTTTGTGGTGCAGGGTACCTACGAGCAGTACTTC. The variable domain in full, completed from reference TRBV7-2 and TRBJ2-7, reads GAGVSQSPSNKVTEKGKDVELRCDPISGHTALYWYRQSLGQGLEFLIYFQGNSAPDKSGLPSDRFSAERTGGSVSTLTIQRTQQEDSAVYLCASSFVVQGTYEQYFGPGTRLTVT.

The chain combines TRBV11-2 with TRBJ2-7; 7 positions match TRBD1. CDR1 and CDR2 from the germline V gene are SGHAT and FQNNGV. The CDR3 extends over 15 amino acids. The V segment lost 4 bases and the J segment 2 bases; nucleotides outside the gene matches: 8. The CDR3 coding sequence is TGTGCCAGCAGCTCCAGCCCCGGGACAGCCTACGAGCAGTACTTC. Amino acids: CASSSSPGTAYEQYF.

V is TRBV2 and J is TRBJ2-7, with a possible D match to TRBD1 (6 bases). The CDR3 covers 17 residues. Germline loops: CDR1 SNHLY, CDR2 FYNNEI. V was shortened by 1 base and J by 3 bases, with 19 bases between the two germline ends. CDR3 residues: CASSEVVGAGERYEQYF. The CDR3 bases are TGTGCCAGCAGTGAAGTAGTCGGGGCAGGGGAACGCTACGAGCAGTACTTC.

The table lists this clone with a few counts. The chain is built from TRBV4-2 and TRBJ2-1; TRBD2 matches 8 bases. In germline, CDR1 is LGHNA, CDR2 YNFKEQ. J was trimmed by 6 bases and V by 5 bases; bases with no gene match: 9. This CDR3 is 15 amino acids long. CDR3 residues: CASSIRLASSNEQFF. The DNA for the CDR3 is TGTGCCAGCAGCATACGACTAGCGAGCTCCAATGAGCAGTTCTTC.

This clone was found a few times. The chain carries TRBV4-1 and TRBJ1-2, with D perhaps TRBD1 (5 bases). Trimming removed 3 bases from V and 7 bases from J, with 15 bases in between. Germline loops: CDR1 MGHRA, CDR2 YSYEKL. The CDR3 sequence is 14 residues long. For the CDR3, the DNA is TGCGCCAGCAGCCATACAGGCCAAGCTCCTGGCTACACCTTC. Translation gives CASSHTGQAPGYTF.

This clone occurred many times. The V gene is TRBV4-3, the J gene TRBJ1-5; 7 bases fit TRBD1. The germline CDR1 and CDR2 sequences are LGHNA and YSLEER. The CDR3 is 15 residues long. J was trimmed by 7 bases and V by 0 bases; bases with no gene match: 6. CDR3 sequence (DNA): TGCGCCAGCAGCCAAGACAGGGGGATCGAACAGCCCCAGCATTTT. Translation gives CASSQDRGIEQPQHF.

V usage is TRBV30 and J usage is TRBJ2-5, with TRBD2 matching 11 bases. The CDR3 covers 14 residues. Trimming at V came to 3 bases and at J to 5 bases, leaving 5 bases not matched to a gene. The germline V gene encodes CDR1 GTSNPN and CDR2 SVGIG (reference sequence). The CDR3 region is CAWRTSGMGETQYF. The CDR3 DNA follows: TGTGCCTGGAGGACTAGCGGGATGGGGGAGACCCAGTACTTC.

The DNA of the CDR3 is TGTGCCAGCAGCCAAGGGGGCAGTTGGGGGTTCTTC. It encodes CASSQGGSWGFF. The chain has TRBV14 and TRBJ2-1; D is possibly TRBD1 (5 bases). The CDR3 is 12 residues long. The germline V gene has CDR1 SGHDN and CDR2 FVKESK. The ends were cut back, 1 base at V and 15 bases at J, with 13 bases in the middle.

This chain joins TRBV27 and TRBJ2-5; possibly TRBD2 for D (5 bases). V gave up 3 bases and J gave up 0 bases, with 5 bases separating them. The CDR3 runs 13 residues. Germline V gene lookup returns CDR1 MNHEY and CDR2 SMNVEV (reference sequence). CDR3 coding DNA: TGTGCCAGCAGTTTCGGGGACCAAGAGACCCAGTACTTC. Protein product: CASSFGDQETQYF.

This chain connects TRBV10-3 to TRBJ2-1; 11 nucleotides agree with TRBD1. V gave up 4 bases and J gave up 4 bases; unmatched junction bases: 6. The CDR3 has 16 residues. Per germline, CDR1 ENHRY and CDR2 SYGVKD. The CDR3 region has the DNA TGTGCCATCAGTGGTACCGGGACAGGGGGGTACAATGAGCAGTTCTTC. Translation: CAISGTGTGGYNEQFF.